These 22 T cell receptor beta chains came from one sample sequenced in a study of T-cell reconstitution after alpha-beta-depleted transplantation in children (dated by TCRdb to about 2016). The method behind the library was PCR. TCRdb records Illumina HiSeq 2500 as the sequencer. To normalize quantification of the TCRbeta repertoire, the TCR libraries were built with molecular barcoding that relied on unique molecular identifiers. The public reads were reanalyzed by TCRdb: fastp trimming at Q25, MiXCR alignment, in-frame beta chains only. Each CDR3 protein gets just one entry, which takes the most common genes and DNA from the rows behind it. The sample contains about 640,000 distinct CDR3 sequences, around 17% of them found a single time. The ten largest clones represent approximately 1% of the sample. Material: PBMCs from the stem cell graft donor, obtained from the stem cell graft. The receptors derive from a human donor who donated a stem cell graft to a child with acute myeloid leukemia.

In its sample, this clonotype was seen a few times. The chain uses TRBV20-1 and TRBJ2-5, with 8 bases that match TRBD1. Per the germline V gene, CDR1 is DFQATT and CDR2 is SNEGSKA (reference sequence). J was trimmed by 10 bases and V by 6 bases; bases with no gene match: 16. The CDR3 spans 14 residues. The chain's CDR3 is CSAVGTGGEWNQYF. The CDR3 DNA reads TGCAGTGCAGTCGGGACAGGTGGGGAGTGGAACCAGTACTTC.

This clonotype was found many times. This sequence joins TRBV7-2 and TRBJ1-1, with D unclear. Germline assignment: CDR1 SGHTA and CDR2 FQGNSA. V lost 2 bases to trimming and J lost 0 bases, with 4 bases between them. CDR3 length equals 13 residues. This CDR3 is CASSLYMNTEAFF. The CDR3 DNA sequence: TGTGCCAGCAGCTTATACATGAACACTGAAGCTTTCTTT.

A few counts support this clonotype. The chain carries TRBV7-9 and TRBJ1-2; 7 positions agree with TRBD1. V lost 1 base to trimming and J lost 3 bases; unmatched junction nucleotides: 2. The CDR3 spans 14 residues. CDR1 and CDR2 (germline): SEHNR, FQNEAQ (reference sequence). The CDR3 DNA follows: TGTGCCAGCAGCTTAGTAGGGGGCCACTATGGCTACACCTTC. Translated, it gives CASSLVGGHYGYTF.

This chain joins TRBV12-3 or TRBV12-4 and TRBJ2-3; D may be TRBD1 (7 bases). The CDR3 has 16 residues. Between the trimmed V and J ends, which lost 0 bases and 2 bases, there was a span of 12 bases. The chain's CDR3 is CASSLARDSNTDTQYF. CDR3 sequence (DNA): TGTGCCAGCAGTTTAGCGCGGGACAGCAACACAGATACGCAGTATTTT.

At least ten counts were recorded for this clonotype. This chain connects TRBV20-1 to TRBJ1-4; D perhaps matches TRBD1 (5 bases). The CDR3 runs to 14 residues. The germline V and J ends were trimmed by 0 bases and 8 bases, with 13 bases remaining between them. Germline CDR1 reads DFQATT; CDR2 reads SNEGSKA (reference sequence). The CDR3 bases are TGCAGTGCTAGAGACGCCAGGGAGGGAGAAAAACTGTTTTTT. Translated: CSARDAREGEKLFF.

In this sample, this clonotype turned up many times. The chain uses TRBV20-1 and TRBJ1-6; possible D gene TRBD1, 5 bases. There are 13 residues in the CDR3. From germline, CDR1 is DFQATT and CDR2 SNEGSKA (reference sequence). The V and J ends lost 3 bases and 7 bases respectively, with 10 bases between them. The CDR3 sequence is CSARETANSPLHF. The CDR3 nucleotides read TGCAGTGCTAGGGAGACAGCGAATTCACCCCTCCACTTT.

This clonotype was seen ten or more times. The rearrangement joins TRBV7-9 to TRBJ1-5, with D maybe TRBD1 (6 bases). V was clipped by 7 bases and J by 5 bases, with 18 bases between them. The germline V gene encodes CDR1 SEHNR and CDR2 FQNEAQ (reference sequence). This CDR3 spans 15 amino acids. CDR3 sequence: CASTSLRGWDQPQHF. CDR3 DNA: TGTGCCAGCACCTCCCTCAGGGGCTGGGATCAGCCCCAGCATTTT.

This clonotype has ten or more counts. The chain links TRBV20-1 to TRBJ1-4; D may be TRBD1 (6 bases). The V gene lost 6 bases and the J gene lost 3 bases, with 17 bases spanning the gap. This CDR3 is 15 amino acids long. Looked up from germline, CDR1 is DFQATT and CDR2 is SNEGSKA (reference sequence). DNA for the CDR3: TGCAGTGCGGTCGATAGACAGGCCGCTAATGAAAAACTGTTTTTT. It translates to CSAVDRQAANEKLFF.

This clonotype was seen a handful of times. V usage is TRBV6-5 and J usage is TRBJ2-3; D is possibly TRBD2 (6 bases). V gave up 4 bases and J gave up 6 bases, with 14 bases separating them. CDR1 is MNHEY, CDR2 SVGAGI, per germline. The CDR3 is 14 residues long. CDR3 in DNA: TGTGCCAGCAGTTCCTGGGACTTTCCTGATACGCAGTATTTT. Protein: CASSSWDFPDTQYF.

There are a few counts of this clonotype. For the CDR3, the DNA is TGTGCCAGCAGACCCGGACAGGCCGACACTGAAGCTTTCTTT. This gives the protein CASRPGQADTEAFF. The rearrangement joins TRBV7-9 to TRBJ1-1; TRBD1 aligns across 7 bases. V shed 6 bases and J 3 bases; nucleotides not matched to a gene: 7. Germline V gives CDR1 SEHNR, CDR2 FQNEAQ (reference sequence). CDR3 length: 14 amino acids.

This clonotype was seen many times. J is TRBJ2-7 and V is TRBV20-1; TRBD1 aligns across 8 bases. V trimming: 3 bases; J trimming: 4 bases; junction bases outside the gene matches: 5. The CDR3 sequence is 13 residues long. Germline CDR1 is DFQATT and CDR2 is SNEGSKA (reference sequence). The CDR3: CSARDRDPYEQYV. As DNA, the CDR3 is TGCAGTGCTAGGGACAGGGACCCATACGAGCAGTACGTC.

This clonotype was observed many times. This sequence joins TRBV29-1 and TRBJ1-4; D is unclear. V was shortened by 0 bases and J by 8 bases, with 4 bases between the two germline ends. This CDR3 comprises 11 residues. Germline V gene sequence: CDR1 SQVTM, CDR2 ANQGSEA. CDR3 in amino acids: CSVEDGEKLFF. As DNA, the CDR3 is TGCAGCGTTGAAGATGGGGAAAAACTGTTTTTT. Complete variable domain (other parts from reference TRBV29-1 and TRBJ1-4): SAVISQKPSRDICQRGTSLTIQCQVDSQVTMMFWYRQQPGQSLTLIATANQGSEATYESGFVIDKFPISRPNLTFSTLTVSNMSPEDSSIYLCSVEDGEKLFFGSGTQLSVL.

The rearrangement links TRBV18 to TRBJ1-2; 8 positions agree with TRBD1. J lost 4 bases, V lost 2 bases, and 3 bases had no gene match. Per germline, CDR1 KGHSH and CDR2 LQKENI. The length of the CDR3 is 14 residues. CDR3 sequence: CASSPGQGIYGYTF. CDR3 DNA sequence: TGTGCCAGCTCACCAGGACAGGGCATCTATGGCTACACCTTC.

This clonotype was seen at least ten times. The chain links TRBV7-9 to TRBJ2-1, with 8 bases identical to TRBD2. J was trimmed by 10 bases and V by 2 bases; bases with no gene match: 10. The CDR3 consists of 15 residues. Germline V gene lookup returns CDR1 SEHNR and CDR2 FQNEAQ (reference sequence). CDR3 protein: CASSLKAGVPFEQFF. The DNA of the CDR3 is TGTGCCAGCAGCTTAAAAGCGGGGGTTCCATTCGAGCAGTTCTTC.

This clonotype was found many times. This chain uses TRBV12-3 or TRBV12-4 with TRBJ2-1, with TRBD2 matching 11 bases. Trimming cost V 6 bases and J 4 bases; bases outside gene matches: 8. The CDR3 length is 16 residues. CDR3 DNA: TGTGCCAGCAGCCCTCGGACTAGCGGGCTGTACAATGAGCAGTTCTTC. Protein: CASSPRTSGLYNEQFF.

This clonotype was recorded at least ten times. The rearrangement uses TRBV12-3 or TRBV12-4 and TRBJ2-7; D call uncertain. The CDR3 extends over 16 amino acids. The V end was cut by 2 bases, the J end by 0 bases, with 14 bases between. The CDR3 DNA reads TGTGCCAGCAGTTTATCTCGGCCACGGAGCTCCTACGAGCAGTACTTC. Its translation: CASSLSRPRSSYEQYF.

This clonotype was picked up one time. Possible read error: a much larger clone is one base away. The chain combines TRBV7-2 with TRBJ2-3; D remains ambiguous. Germline-derived CDR1 and CDR2 are SGHTA and FQGNSA. CDR3 length equals 15 residues. CDR3 bases: TGTGCCAGCAGCTTGGGCGTATGGGCCACAAATACGCAGTATTTT. Amino acids: CASSLGVWATNTQYF.

This clonotype was detected a few times. The chain carries TRBV15 and TRBJ1-6; D uncertain. V was cut by 0 bases and J by 1 base, with 7 bases left in between. The CDR3 extends over 16 amino acids. CDR1 and CDR2 (germline): LNHNV, YYDKDF (reference sequence). This chain's CDR3 is CATSRDVSSYNSPLHF. The CDR3 coding sequence is TGTGCCACCAGCAGAGACGTCTCTTCCTATAATTCACCCCTCCACTTT.

The CDR3 coding sequence is TGTGCCAGCAGCTTAACACAGGGGGCTTTCTATGGCTACACCTTC. It is translated as CASSLTQGAFYGYTF. The chain has TRBV7-2 and TRBJ1-2; 9 positions match TRBD1. CDR1 is SGHTA, CDR2 FQGNSA, per germline. V shed 2 bases and J 4 bases; nucleotides not matched to a gene: 5. The CDR3 length is 15 residues.

The rearrangement uses TRBV5-1 and TRBJ2-2; no definite D call. Germline CDR1 SGHRS, CDR2 YFSETQ. Trimming stripped 0 bases from V and 2 bases from J, with 11 bases between. This CDR3 comprises 16 residues. DNA for the CDR3: TGCGCCAGCAGCTTGGGGCAGTTCTCTAACACCGGGGAGCTGTTTTTT. This gives the protein CASSLGQFSNTGELFF.

Turning to this clonotype: This could be a read error, since a much larger clone is one nucleotide away. This chain uses TRBV20-1 with TRBJ1-5; no definite D call. The CDR3 runs to 13 residues. Trimming removed 7 bases at V and 3 bases at J, with 13 bases between. CDR1 and CDR2 from the germline V gene are DFQATT and SNEGSKA (reference sequence). CDR3: CSGQGADNQPQHF. The CDR3 DNA reads TGCAGTGGGCAAGGCGCGGACAATCAGCCCCAGCATTTT.

At least ten counts were recorded for this clonotype. V usage is TRBV5-1 and J usage is TRBJ1-2, with 10 bases fitting TRBD1. Losses at the gene ends were 3 bases for V and 7 bases for J; bases not matched to a gene: 6. Germline CDR1 and CDR2: SGHRS and YFSETQ. This CDR3 has 14 amino acids. The chain's CDR3 is CASSSRDRGGGYTF. CDR3 coding DNA: TGCGCCAGCAGCTCCCGGGACAGGGGTGGTGGCTACACCTTC.